These T cell receptor beta chains were read from a single sample in a study of T cell changes during pregnancy in multiple sclerosis. Libraries were prepared by immunoSEQ multiplex PCR; TCRdb keeps only in-frame clonotypes and omits some of them. The sample includes tens of thousands of clones, roughly 90% of them seen just once. The source material was peripheral blood, sampled in the third trimester of pregnancy. These receptors were taken from a female donor in good health, enrolled as a control in a pregnancy study. The CDR3 runs from the conserved cysteine through the conserved F or W.

V	J	CDR3
TRBV2	TRBJ2-7	CASTRGQVLNEQYF
TRBV7-9	TRBJ2-5	CASSPRTSGSETQYF
TRBV28	TRBJ2-1	CASSRDGSGTYNEQFF
TRBV29-1	TRBJ2-3	CSALAGGDTQYF
TRBV10-3	TRBJ2-1	CAISLKGASGDQFF
TRBV27	TRBJ2-7	CASSFARRDRVVSYEQYF
TRBV5-4	TRBJ1-6	CASSLRGPDSPLHF
TRBV19	TRBJ1-1	CASSMGQGTEAFF
TRBV10-3	TRBJ2-1	CAISAPGLGSYNEQFF
TRBV14	TRBJ1-2	CASSQTTEGYTF
TRBV7-2	TRBJ1-5	CASSPRVQGGQPQHF
TRBV4-1	TRBJ1-2	CASSQDAPIYEGYTF
TRBV15	TRBJ2-7	CATSRTPGLASYEQYF
TRBV7-9	TRBJ1-1	CASSPGGEAFF
TRBV11-2	TRBJ2-1	CASSLEAVREQFF
TRBV10-2	TRBJ2-7	CASSDPVQGGSSYEQYF
TRBV5-1	TRBJ2-1	CASSLAGTSQFF
TRBV5-1	TRBJ2-7	CASSPREDRGYEQYF
TRBV9	TRBJ2-1	CASSREEAEQFF
TRBV6-5	TRBJ1-6	CTSKGANSPLHF
TRBV6-1	TRBJ1-2	CATKSLGSGYGYTF
TRBV7-9	TRBJ2-1	CASSPGDSHNPFF
TRBV7-7	TRBJ2-1	CASSLGVLAGALNTYNEQFF
TRBV2	TRBJ2-2	CASRGTSGGTGELFF
TRBV6-4	TRBJ2-1	CASSDDQRVSYNEQFF
TRBV11-2	TRBJ2-5	CASSLVWPQETQYF
TRBV5-1	TRBJ1-2	CASNNSTANYGYTF
TRBV5-4	TRBJ2-5	CASSSSGGAVFETQYF
TRBV5-1	TRBJ2-1	CASSLVAGSYNEQFF
TRBV5-6	TRBJ1-3	CASSLGTGSGNTIYF
TRBV5-6	TRBJ2-3	CASSWRGLAGRTSTDTQYF
TRBV6-4	TRBJ2-3	CASSDSAGGLDTQYF
TRBV9	TRBJ2-7	CASSVASSYEQYF
TRBV10-1	TRBJ1-2	CASGERESNYGYTF
TRBV5-1	TRBJ2-5	CASSLEGVETQYF
TRBV10-1	TRBJ1-1	CASRRTGGTEAFF
TRBV10-3	TRBJ2-5	CAISEGQGEQETQYF
TRBV11-2	TRBJ1-1	CASSWAGRTEAFF
TRBV5-4	TRBJ2-1	CASNRQGAITEQFF
TRBV6-4	TRBJ2-6	CASSDSVTGSGANVLTF
TRBV27	TRBJ1-1	CASRPGQGAITEAFF
TRBV7-8	TRBJ2-1	CASSSLAGAYNEQFF
TRBV10-3	TRBJ2-2	CAISESEGLPTGELFF
TRBV15	TRBJ2-5	CATKRENLETQYF
TRBV18	TRBJ2-1	CASSPWTGFDEQFF
TRBV11-2	TRBJ2-1	CASSLEDAPGYNEQFF
TRBV9	TRBJ1-1	CASSAILVGTEAFF
TRBV4-3	TRBJ1-1	CASSHDTGTAVEAFF
TRBV10-3	TRBJ2-2	CAISEREIILGSGELFF
TRBV6-6	TRBJ1-1	CASSPRPDRLNTEAFF
TRBV18	TRBJ1-6	CASSPRAVRNSPLHF
TRBV6-1	TRBJ1-1	CASSEASGTGNTEAFF
TRBV7-2	TRBJ1-2	CASSIKAQGAGGYTF
TRBV4-1	TRBJ2-7	CASSQTSKVDEQYF
TRBV27	TRBJ1-3	CASYRGGNTIYF
TRBV5-8	TRBJ1-4	CASSLFPGTDDEKLFF
TRBV5-6	TRBJ2-1	CASSLQGDHNEQFF
TRBV6-1	TRBJ2-5	CASSVLAGAQETQYF
TRBV4-1	TRBJ2-2	CASSQATIRAGVGTGELFF